This T cell receptor beta chain emerged from a study of breast tumors, draining lymph nodes, adjacent tissues. Study results and caveats: Tumor TCR diversity was below lymph nodes but above nontumor tissue.

Details on this clonotype: Its antigen is not identified. Possible read error: a much larger clone is one base away.

The V end was cut by 7 bases, the J end by 4 bases, with 20 bases between. The germline V gene has CDR1 SGHDT and CDR2 YYEEEE. This CDR3 has 15 amino acids. Breast cancer patients provided tissue from their axillary draining lymph nodes. Via MiXCR, TCRdb re-called the multiplex PCR reads, giving one row per CDR3 protein. The profile shows some 130,000 distinct CDR3 sequences, just under 20% of them singletons. V is TRBV5-6 and J is TRBJ2-5; D might be TRBD2 (7 bases). The sequenced material came from axillary lymph node tissue. This clonotype was obtained from a female donor with breast cancer. Some clones in this sample may be carry-over from other donors' samples. The CDR3 sequence: CASCPSFGGRETQYF. The CDR3 nucleotides read TGTGCCAGCTGCCCGTCCTTCGGGGGGCGAGAGACCCAGTACTTC.